This T cell receptor beta chain was sequenced in a study of CD8+ T cells in alopecia areata. As the sequencing template, cDNA was produced by extracting RNA and reverse transcribing it. Measured with immunoSEQ multiplex PCR; TCRdb has only the in-frame clones, and not every one. The sample includes 150,000 to 200,000 clones, roughly 60% of them seen just once. Study-wide points: Tofacitinib did not eliminate many expanded lesional clones from scalp or blood.

This clone was seen only a few times. No antigen is known for it. Treatment here: oral pan-JAK inhibitor, 5-10 mg twice daily. Lesional scalp punch biopsies and peripheral blood were collected from alopecia areata patients. The source is a human donor with alopecia areata. This sample comprised CD4+ T cells sorted from blood, obtained at week 24, from a patient treated with tofacitinib.

CDR3 bases: TGTGCCACCAGCAGAGATCCTAGCGGGGTTTCCTACGAGCAGTACTTC. This encodes CATSRDPSGVSYEQYF. V and J are TRBV15 and TRBJ2-7, with 9 bases that match TRBD2. Trimming removed 0 bases from V and 1 base from J; junction bases left unmatched: 4. This CDR3 spans 16 amino acids. Germline V gene sequence: CDR1 LNHNV, CDR2 YYDKDF (reference sequence).